Listed below are T cell receptor beta chains from one sample, sequenced in a study of vaccination and CD4 T cells after COVID-19. TCRdb called the PCR reads again in MiXCR, with one record for every CDR3 protein. Of about 17,000 distinct CDR3 sequences detected, about 40% appear once; the ten largest clones hold approximately 8.4%. What these receptors recognize is not known. Sequencing was done on a sample of CD4+ T cells from blood, cultured in vitro. These receptors originate from a human donor who had recovered from COVID-19. CDR3s include the opening cysteine and the closing phenylalanine or tryptophan. Each record gives: CDR3 length, J gene, V gene, D gene, clone size, CDR3 protein, CDR3 DNA. The D gene is left open where the match is weak. A clone size is listed for some rows: how often the clone was seen (once, few, many), or a class if it is expanded.

14 | TRBJ2-3 | TRBV7-9 | . | . | CASSLEGTTDTQYF | TGTGCCAGCAGCTTAGAGGGGACCACAGATACGCAGTATTTT
14 | TRBJ2-3 | TRBV4-3 | . | few | CASSQDAGTDTQYF | TGCGCCAGCAGCCAAGATGCGGGCACAGATACGCAGTATTTT
15 | TRBJ1-2 | TRBV24-1 | . | few | CATSDATTGRGGYTF | TGTGCCACCAGTGATGCCACGACAGGAAGGGGTGGCTACACCTTC
14 | TRBJ1-3 | TRBV20-1 | TRBD1 | . | CSARRQGAGNTIYF | TGCAGTGCTAGAAGGCAGGGGGCTGGAAACACCATATATTTT
15 | TRBJ2-3 | TRBV6-7 | . | . | CASSPPGKGTDTQYF | TGTGCCAGCAGTCCCCCGGGCAAAGGGACAGATACGCAGTATTTT
16 | TRBJ1-2 | TRBV4-2 | . | few | CASSQEQGSVPYGYTF | TGTGCCAGCAGCCAAGAACAGGGTAGCGTCCCCTATGGCTACACCTTC
17 | TRBJ2-5 | TRBV4-2 | . | . | CASSRPTVGQVQETQYF | TGTGCCAGCAGCCGACCCACGGTCGGGCAGGTCCAAGAGACCCAGTACTTC
15 | TRBJ2-6 | TRBV20-1 | . | . | CSASTRVSGANVLTF | TGCAGTGCTAGTACTCGGGTCTCTGGGGCCAACGTCCTGACTTTC
16 | TRBJ1-4 | TRBV6-1 | . | . | CASSEFRGKVNEKLFF | TGTGCCAGCAGTGAATTCCGGGGGAAGGTAAATGAAAAACTGTTTTTT
13 | TRBJ2-3 | TRBV20-1 | . | few | CSALHELADTQYF | TGCAGTGCTCTGCACGAGTTAGCAGATACGCAGTATTTT
16 | TRBJ2-5 | TRBV5-4 | . | . | CASSPVEGHGEETQYF | TGTGCCAGCAGCCCCGTTGAGGGACACGGGGAAGAGACCCAGTACTTC
14 | TRBJ2-7 | TRBV10-2 | . | . | CANRAGLASYEQYF | TGCGCCAACAGAGCCGGGCTAGCCTCTTACGAGCAGTACTTC
13 | TRBJ2-5 | TRBV20-1 | . | . | CSPAGGQQETQYF | TGCAGCCCCGCCGGCGGACAGCAAGAGACCCAGTACTTC
16 | TRBJ2-7 | TRBV4-2 | . | once | CASSQEYSEPSYEQYF | TGTGCCAGCAGCCAAGAGTACAGCGAGCCCTCCTACGAGCAGTACTTC
14 | TRBJ2-3 | TRBV18 | . | . | CASSPSASTDTQYF | TGTGCCAGCTCACCCTCGGCTAGCACAGATACGCAGTATTTT
18 | TRBJ1-5 | TRBV24-1 | . | . | CATSDLPPAQISNQPQHF | TGTGCCACCAGTGATTTGCCCCCGGCCCAGATTAGCAATCAGCCCCAGCATTTT
16 | TRBJ1-5 | TRBV6-5 | TRBD1 | few | CASSLTGGAGNQPQHF | TGTGCCAGCAGTTTAACAGGGGGCGCCGGCAATCAGCCCCAGCATTTT
16 | TRBJ2-5 | TRBV5-4 | TRBD1 | . | CASSRGTDRGQETQYF | TGTGCCAGCAGCCGAGGTACGGACAGGGGCCAAGAGACCCAGTACTTC
13 | TRBJ2-2 | TRBV20-1 | . | . | CSARDGVGGELFF | TGCAGTGCTAGAGATGGGGTGGGCGGGGAGCTGTTTTTT
10 | TRBJ2-7 | TRBV5-3 | . | . | CARSSYEQYF | TGTGCCAGAAGCTCCTACGAGCAGTACTTC
14 | TRBJ2-2 | TRBV2 | . | once | CASRPGMNTGELFF | TGTGCCAGCAGGCCCGGTATGAACACCGGGGAGCTGTTTTTT
13 | TRBJ2-1 | TRBV10-3 | TRBD2 | . | CATGLAGENEQFF | TGTGCCACGGGACTAGCGGGAGAAAATGAGCAGTTCTTC
18 | TRBJ2-6 | TRBV7-2 | TRBD1 | . | CASSLVGTGLSGANVLTF | TGTGCCAGCAGCTTAGTAGGGACAGGGCTTTCTGGGGCCAACGTCCTGACTTTC
13 | TRBJ1-6 | TRBV19 | . | . | CASTSDGNSPLHF | TGTGCCAGTACGTCGGACGGGAATTCACCCCTCCACTTT
15 | TRBJ2-5 | TRBV5-4 | . | . | CASSLEQRLQETQYF | TGTGCCAGCAGCTTGGAACAACGCTTACAAGAGACCCAGTACTTC
16 | TRBJ2-6 | TRBV6-5 | . | . | CASSYYGGSGANVLTF | TGTGCCAGCAGTTACTATGGGGGCTCTGGGGCCAACGTCCTGACTTTC
13 | TRBJ1-3 | TRBV20-1 | TRBD1 | . | CSATGGSGNTIYF | TGCAGTGCGACAGGGGGCTCTGGAAACACCATATATTTT
14 | TRBJ2-5 | TRBV5-1 | . | . | CASNPSSSAETQYF | TGCGCCAGCAACCCTAGTAGTTCGGCAGAGACCCAGTACTTC
14 | TRBJ1-1 | TRBV20-1 | . | few | CSARLEPSNTEAFF | TGCAGTGCTAGATTAGAACCTTCGAACACTGAAGCTTTCTTT
16 | TRBJ2-2 | TRBV6-1 | TRBD2 | . | CASSLLAGVNTGELFF | TGTGCCAGCAGTCTACTAGCGGGAGTTAACACCGGGGAGCTGTTTTTT
13 | TRBJ2-2 | TRBV2 | . | . | CASISRGTGELFF | TGTGCCAGCATCTCTAGAGGGACCGGGGAGCTGTTTTTT
15 | TRBJ1-2 | TRBV30 | . | . | CAWSGRWGNGYGYTF | TGTGCCTGGAGTGGAAGATGGGGTAACGGGTATGGCTACACCTTC
17 | TRBJ1-5 | TRBV4-2 | TRBD1 | . | CASSQKQGGGSNQPQHF | TGTGCCAGCAGCCAGAAACAGGGGGGGGGTAGCAATCAGCCCCAGCATTTT
16 | TRBJ2-3 | TRBV19 | . | . | CASSGWRENPSGTQYF | TGTGCCAGTAGTGGGTGGAGGGAAAATCCCTCCGGTACGCAGTATTTT
12 | TRBJ1-2 | TRBV28 | . | few | CASRRSGYGYTF | TGTGCCAGCAGGCGGTCGGGCTATGGCTACACCTTC
17 | TRBJ1-5 | TRBV19 | . | . | CASSIRGPSLSNQPQHF | TGTGCCAGTAGTATCCGGGGACCTTCTCTTAGCAATCAGCCCCAGCATTTT
14 | TRBJ2-2 | TRBV7-2 | . | . | CASSPPPLTGELFF | TGTGCCAGCAGCCCACCGCCCCTCACCGGGGAGCTGTTTTTT
16 | TRBJ2-3 | TRBV5-4 | TRBD1 | . | CASSLVGQGSTDTQYF | TGTGCCAGCAGCTTGGTCGGACAGGGCAGCACAGATACGCAGTATTTT
15 | TRBJ1-5 | TRBV27 | . | few | CASSSAEGGNQPQHF | TGTGCCAGCAGTTCAGCCGAGGGAGGCAATCAGCCCCAGCATTTT
13 | TRBJ1-5 | TRBV7-2 | . | few | CASSTVTDQPQHF | TGTGCCAGCAGCACCGTGACTGATCAGCCCCAGCATTTT
14 | TRBJ2-7 | TRBV18 | . | medium-sized | CASSPGTESYEQYF | TGTGCCAGCTCACCCGGGACGGAATCCTACGAGCAGTACTTC
13 | TRBJ1-1 | TRBV20-1 | . | . | CSARDPTTVEAFF | TGCAGTGCTAGAGATCCGACAACAGTTGAAGCTTTCTTT
12 | TRBJ2-5 | TRBV20-1 | . | . | CSAEHIQETQYF | TGCAGTGCTGAACACATCCAAGAGACCCAGTACTTC
14 | TRBJ2-1 | TRBV20-1 | TRBD2 | . | CSAQPGTRSNEQFF | TGCAGTGCTCAGCCCGGGACTAGGAGCAATGAGCAGTTCTTC
17 | TRBJ2-2 | TRBV27 | . | . | CASSTIGTGGGTGELFF | TGTGCCAGCAGCACCATCGGGACCGGAGGGGGCACCGGGGAGCTGTTTTTT
13 | TRBJ1-6 | TRBV6-5 | . | . | CASSFTPGSPLHF | TGTGCCAGCAGTTTTACCCCGGGTTCACCCCTCCACTTT
15 | TRBJ1-3 | TRBV6-1 | . | . | CASREDGSSGNTIYF | TGTGCCAGCAGGGAGGACGGGAGCTCTGGAAACACCATATATTTT
16 | TRBJ2-1 | TRBV25-1 | TRBD2 | . | CASSGMTSGRAGEQFF | TGTGCCAGCAGTGGTATGACTAGCGGGAGGGCCGGTGAGCAGTTCTTC
12 | TRBJ1-2 | TRBV10-2 | . | . | CALITTAGILLF | TGCGCCTTAATAACTACGGCGGGGATCTTACTCTTC
15 | TRBJ2-3 | TRBV28 | . | . | CASTSEGASTDTQYF | TGTGCCAGCACCTCCGAAGGAGCTAGCACAGATACGCAGTATTTT
14 | TRBJ2-7 | TRBV24-1 | . | once | CATSSHTAPYEQYF | TGTGCCACCAGTAGCCATACGGCCCCGTACGAGCAGTACTTC
13 | TRBJ1-5 | TRBV6-1 | TRBD1 | few | CASSQGASQPQHF | TGTGCCAGTTCACAGGGGGCGAGTCAGCCCCAGCATTTT
13 | TRBJ2-1 | TRBV20-1 | TRBD1 | . | CSATGTGVNEQFF | TGCAGTGCTACGGGGACAGGGGTAAATGAGCAGTTCTTC
15 | TRBJ2-1 | TRBV20-1 | TRBD2 | . | CSAGRLAGGPSEQFF | TGCAGTGCAGGAAGACTAGCGGGAGGGCCCAGTGAGCAGTTCTTC
14 | TRBJ1-4 | TRBV29-1 | TRBD1 | . | CSVVLGTGSEKLFF | TGCAGCGTTGTACTCGGGACAGGCAGTGAAAAACTGTTTTTT
14 | TRBJ2-7 | TRBV10-3 | TRBD1 | few | CATNRDRSSYEQYF | TGTGCCACCAATCGGGACAGGAGCTCCTACGAGCAGTACTTC
12 | TRBJ1-2 | TRBV5-1 | TRBD1 | . | CASSLGQGGYTF | TGCGCCAGCAGCTTGGGACAGGGGGGCTACACCTTC
12 | TRBJ2-5 | TRBV20-1 | TRBD1 | . | CSASQGVETQYF | TGCAGTGCGAGCCAGGGGGTCGAGACCCAGTACTTC
13 | TRBJ1-5 | TRBV6-1 | TRBD1 | . | CASSADRVQPQHF | TGTGCCAGCAGTGCCGACAGGGTCCAGCCCCAGCATTTT
19 | TRBJ2-7 | TRBV7-9 | TRBD2 | few | CASSPPGVRGLAKAYEQYF | TGTGCCAGCAGCCCCCCGGGGGTCAGGGGACTAGCGAAGGCCTACGAGCAGTACTTC